One and the same sample provided the 15 T cell receptor beta chains below, sequenced in a study of shared clonotypes between healthy human individuals. Here immunoSEQ multiplex PCR was the method, and the copy in TCRdb shows in-frame clones only, minus some. The sample consists of fewer than 1 million clones, about 96% of them appearing once. The naive CD8 fraction comprised CD45RO-negative cells positively selected for CCR7 and excluded terminally differentiated effector memory CD45RA+ cells. Sequencing was carried out using naive CD8+ T cells sorted from blood. These receptors were taken from a young man in good health.

This clone was recorded once. A read error may produce the germline difference seen at one junction end. The chain links TRBV6-5 to TRBJ2-6; D call uncertain. Germline CDR1 is MNHEY and CDR2 is SVGAGI. CDR3 length equals 13 residues. The CDR3 nucleotides read TGTGCCAGCAGTGACTCTGGGGCCAACGTCCTGACTTTC. Residues: CASSDSGANVLTF.

The rearrangement joins TRBV27 to TRBJ2-3, with D possibly TRBD1 on 5 matching bases. Trimming removed 2 bases from V and 1 base from J, with 10 bases in between. This CDR3 is built from 15 residues. CDR1 and CDR2 from the germline V gene are MNHEY and SMNVEV (reference sequence). The CDR3 nucleotides read TGTGCCAGCAGTTTACGATCCAGGGGCACAGATACGCAGTATTTT. Translating it yields CASSLRSRGTDTQYF.

This chain uses TRBV9 with TRBJ1-1; 7 nucleotides line up with TRBD1. V lost 4 bases and J lost 1; bases outside the gene matches: 13. The CDR3 spans 17 residues. Germline V gene lookup returns CDR1 SGDLS and CDR2 YYNGEE. The CDR3 here is CASSPSPDRATNTEAFF. The CDR3 DNA reads TGTGCCAGCAGCCCCTCCCCTGACAGGGCTACGAACACTGAAGCTTTCTTT.

The chain employs TRBV6-6 and TRBJ2-5, with unresolved D. Deletions cut 4 bases from V and 5 bases from J, with 14 bases between. The CDR3 runs to 14 residues. The germline V gene has CDR1 MNHNY and CDR2 SVGAGI (reference sequence). The CDR3 sequence: CASSSPEGRETQYF. CDR3 nucleotides: TGTGCCAGCAGTTCTCCGGAAGGGCGCGAGACCCAGTACTTC.

The sample holds one count of this clone. The chain is built from TRBV20-1 and TRBJ2-1; D unresolved. Germline loops: CDR1 DFQATT, CDR2 SNEGSKA (reference sequence). Trimming removed 3 bases from V and 6 bases from J, with 3 bases in between. The CDR3 length is 10 residues. CDR3 coding DNA: TGCAGTGCTAGGACCAATGAGCAGTTCTTC. It yields the protein CSARTNEQFF.

V and J are TRBV28 and TRBJ2-1; 8 nucleotides agree with TRBD2. The V gene end was trimmed by 8 bases and the J gene end by 4 bases; junction bases not matched to a gene: 13. This CDR3 has 16 residues. CDR1 is MDHEN, CDR2 SYDVKM, per germline. The CDR3: CASRTPGSGSYNEQFF. CDR3 sequence (DNA): TGTGCCAGCCGTACCCCGGGGAGCGGGAGTTACAATGAGCAGTTCTTC.

The V call is TRBV5-5, the J call TRBJ2-7; TRBD1 is a possible D gene (5 bases). The CDR3 is 13 residues long. V lost 2 bases and J lost 2, with 8 bases in between. Germline-derived CDR1 and CDR2 are SGHKS and YYEKEE (reference sequence). The CDR3 DNA follows: TGTGCCAGCAGCTTCGACAGAGCCTACGAGCAGTACTTC. Its translation is CASSFDRAYEQYF. The full variable domain, rest sourced from reference TRBV5-5 and TRBJ2-7, is DAGVTQSPTHLIKTRGQQVTLRCSPISGHKSVSWYQQVLGQGPQFIFQYYEKEERGRGNFPDRFSARQFPNYSSELNVNALLLGDSALYLCASSFDRAYEQYFGPGTRLTVT.

The chain recombines TRBV2 with TRBJ2-7; 12 bases match TRBD2. The CDR3 spans 16 residues. Trimming took 0 bases from V and 6 from J; bases not matched to a gene: 6. Germline values: CDR1 SNHLY, CDR2 FYNNEI. The CDR3 here is CASSEAVTSGRTEQYF. CDR3 coding DNA: TGTGCCAGCAGTGAAGCGGTAACTAGCGGGAGGACCGAGCAGTACTTC.

The V and J genes are TRBV5-1 and TRBJ2-7; perhaps TRBD1 as D (6 bases). Germline assignment: CDR1 SGHRS and CDR2 YFSETQ. The CDR3 runs to 14 residues. The V and J ends lost 0 bases and 5 bases respectively, with 12 bases between them. The CDR3 here is CASSLGQVAHEQYF. The CDR3 region has the DNA TGCGCCAGCAGCTTGGGACAGGTCGCCCACGAGCAGTACTTC.

The chain is built from TRBV7-9 and TRBJ2-5, with 10 bases identical to TRBD2. V lost 1 base to trimming and J lost 4 bases; unmatched junction nucleotides: 3. This CDR3 spans 15 amino acids. Germline values: CDR1 SEHNR, CDR2 FQNEAQ (reference sequence). The CDR3 bases are TGTGCCAGCAGCTTAGAGGCTAGCGGGAGAGAGACCCAGTACTTC. It codes for CASSLEASGRETQYF.

The chain is built from TRBV9 and TRBJ2-1; perhaps D is TRBD1 or TRBD2 (5 bases each). The CDR3 totals 17 residues. Trimming cost V 3 bases and J 0 bases, with 16 bases left between them. Germline CDR1 and CDR2: SGDLS and YYNGEE. The CDR3 DNA is TGTGCCAGCAGCGCCGAGGGGACGGCTAGCTCCTACAATGAGCAGTTCTTC. As protein: CASSAEGTASSYNEQFF. Filled out from reference TRBV9 and TRBJ2-1, the complete variable domain reads DSGVTQTPKHLITATGQRVTLRCSPRSGDLSVYWYQQSLDQGLQFLIQYYNGEERAKGNILERFSAQQFPDLHSELNLSSLELGDSALYFCASSAEGTASSYNEQFFGPGTRLTVL.

This chain uses TRBV5-4 with TRBJ2-7; TRBD1 is a possible D gene (5 bases). The V and J ends lost 4 bases and 2 bases respectively, with 13 bases between them. Germline V gene lookup returns CDR1 SGHNT and CDR2 YYREEE (reference sequence). The CDR3 loop spans 14 amino acids. DNA of the CDR3: TGTGCCAGCAGCGTATTTGGGGCAACCTACGAGCAGTACTTC. Translated, it gives CASSVFGATYEQYF.

V gene TRBV14 combines with J gene TRBJ1-4, with TRBD1 as a possible D gene (5 bases). CDR3 size: 15 residues. CDR1 is SGHDN and CDR2 is FVKESK in the germline V gene. V lost 0 bases, J lost 6 bases, and 11 bases lay in between. The CDR3 sequence: CASSQERGPDEKLFF. Here the CDR3 DNA reads TGTGCCAGCAGCCAAGAAAGGGGACCCGATGAAAAACTGTTTTTT.

This sequence joins TRBV5-5 and TRBJ1-2, with D maybe TRBD1 (5 bases). V lost 3 bases to trimming and J lost 1 base, with 16 bases between them. Germline-derived CDR1 and CDR2 are SGHKS and YYEKEE (reference sequence). This CDR3 has 16 amino acids. The CDR3: CASSSPQGNHNYGYTF. CDR3 coding DNA: TGTGCCAGCAGCTCACCCCAGGGAAACCATAACTATGGCTACACCTTC.

The chain combines TRBV7-3 with TRBJ1-1; D is unclear. CDR3 length equals 17 residues. The germline CDR1 and CDR2 sequences are SGHTA and FQGTGA. V gave up 1 base and J gave up 4 bases, with 19 bases separating them. The CDR3 region is CASSLNRIWAEGTEAFF. CDR3 bases: TGTGCCAGCAGCTTAAATCGTATCTGGGCAGAAGGCACTGAAGCTTTCTTT.